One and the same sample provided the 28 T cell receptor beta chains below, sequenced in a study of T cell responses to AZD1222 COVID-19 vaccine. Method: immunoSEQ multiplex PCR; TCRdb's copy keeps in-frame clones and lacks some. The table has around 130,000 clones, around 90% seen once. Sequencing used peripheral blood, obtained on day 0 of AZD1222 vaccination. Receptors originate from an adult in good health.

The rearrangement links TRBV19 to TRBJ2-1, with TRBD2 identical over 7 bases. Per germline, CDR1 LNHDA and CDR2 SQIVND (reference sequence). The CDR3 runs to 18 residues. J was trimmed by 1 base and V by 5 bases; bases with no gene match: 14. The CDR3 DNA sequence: TGTGCCAGTAGTCCCAGAGAGGGCACGGGACTATCCTACAATGAGCAGTTCTTC. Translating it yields CASSPREGTGLSYNEQFF.

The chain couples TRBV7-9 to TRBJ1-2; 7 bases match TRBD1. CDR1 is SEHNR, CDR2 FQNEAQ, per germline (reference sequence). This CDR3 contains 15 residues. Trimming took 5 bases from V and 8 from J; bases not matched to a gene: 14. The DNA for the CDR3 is TGTGCCAGCAGCGCGGCTACCACAGGGGATCGAGGCTACACCTTC. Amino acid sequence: CASSAATTGDRGYTF. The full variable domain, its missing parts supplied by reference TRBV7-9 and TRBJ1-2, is DTGVSQNPRHKITKRGQNVTFRCDPISEHNRLYWYRQTLGQGPEFLTYFQNEAQLEKSRLLSDRFSAERPKGSFSTLEIQRTEQGDSAMYLCASSAATTGDRGYTFGSGTRLTVV.

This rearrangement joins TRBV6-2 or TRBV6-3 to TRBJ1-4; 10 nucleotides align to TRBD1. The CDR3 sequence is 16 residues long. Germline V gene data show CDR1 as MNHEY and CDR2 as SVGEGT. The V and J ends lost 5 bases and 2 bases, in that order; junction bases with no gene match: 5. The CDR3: CASSPDRGHTNEKLFF. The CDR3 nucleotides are TGTGCCAGCAGTCCAGACAGGGGGCATACTAATGAAAAACTGTTTTTT.

In nucleotides, the CDR3 is TGTGCCAGCAGCTTGGACAGGACCTACGAGCAGTACTTC. Its protein product is CASSLDRTYEQYF. The chain is built from TRBV5-6 and TRBJ2-7; D perhaps matches TRBD1 (5 bases). The CDR3 has 13 residues. Trimming left V 0 bases short and J 2 bases short, with 6 bases between. CDR1 is SGHDT and CDR2 is YYEEEE in the germline V gene. The entire variable domain, with the rest obtained from reference TRBV5-6 and TRBJ2-7, is as follows: DAGVTQSPTHLIKTRGQQVTLRCSPKSGHDTVSWYQQALGQGPQFIFQYYEEEERQRGNFPDRFSGHQFPNYSSELNVNALLLGDSALYLCASSLDRTYEQYFGPGTRLTVT.

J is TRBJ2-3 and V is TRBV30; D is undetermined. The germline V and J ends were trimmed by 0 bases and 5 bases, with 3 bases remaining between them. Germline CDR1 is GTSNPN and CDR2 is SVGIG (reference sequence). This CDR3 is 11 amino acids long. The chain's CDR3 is CAWSVIDTQYF. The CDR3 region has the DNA TGTGCCTGGAGTGTCATAGATACGCAGTATTTT. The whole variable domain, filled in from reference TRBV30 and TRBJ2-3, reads SQTIHQWPATLVQPVGSPLSLECTVEGTSNPNLYWYRQAAGRGLQLLFYSVGIGQISSEVPQNLSASRPQDRQFILSSKKLLLSDSGFYLCAWSVIDTQYFGPGTRLTVL.

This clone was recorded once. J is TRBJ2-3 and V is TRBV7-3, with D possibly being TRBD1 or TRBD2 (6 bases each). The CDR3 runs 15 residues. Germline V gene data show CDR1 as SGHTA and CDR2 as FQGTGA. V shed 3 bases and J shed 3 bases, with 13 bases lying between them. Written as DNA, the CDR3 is TGTGCCAGCAGCTTCTCGGGGGCTGTTACAGATACGCAGTATTTT. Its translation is CASSFSGAVTDTQYF. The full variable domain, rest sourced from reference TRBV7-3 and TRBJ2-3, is GAGVSQTPSNKVTEKGKYVELRCDPISGHTALYWYRQSLGQGPEFLIYFQGTGAADDSGLPNDRFFAVRPEGSVSTLKIQRTERGDSAVYLCASSFSGAVTDTQYFGPGTRLTVL.

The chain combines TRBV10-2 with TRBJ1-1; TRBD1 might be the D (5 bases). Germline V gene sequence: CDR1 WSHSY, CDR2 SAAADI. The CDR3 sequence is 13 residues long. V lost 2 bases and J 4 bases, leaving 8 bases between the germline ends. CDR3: CASSEGGGTEAFF. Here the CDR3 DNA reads TGCGCCAGCAGTGAGGGGGGGGGCACTGAAGCTTTCTTT.

CDR3 nucleotides: TGTGCCAGCGACCCAGGGGGACAGGGGAACTATGGCTACACCTTC. The encoded protein is CASDPGGQGNYGYTF. This chain uses TRBV5-8 with TRBJ1-2; the match to TRBD1 covers 10 bases. Trimming cost V 7 bases and J 2 bases; bases outside gene matches: 8. CDR1 is SGHTS and CDR2 is YDEGEE in the germline V gene. This CDR3 is built from 15 residues.

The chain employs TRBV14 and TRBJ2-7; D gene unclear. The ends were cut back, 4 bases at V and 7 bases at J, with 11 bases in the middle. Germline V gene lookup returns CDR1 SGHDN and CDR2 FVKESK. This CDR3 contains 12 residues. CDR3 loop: CASSPEIGEQYF. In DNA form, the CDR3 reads TGTGCCAGCAGCCCCGAGATAGGAGAGCAGTACTTC.

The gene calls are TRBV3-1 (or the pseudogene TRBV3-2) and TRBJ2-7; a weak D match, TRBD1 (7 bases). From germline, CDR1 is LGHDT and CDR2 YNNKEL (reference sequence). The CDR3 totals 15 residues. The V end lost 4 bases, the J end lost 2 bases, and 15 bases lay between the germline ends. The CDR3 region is CASSPLLRGAYEQYF. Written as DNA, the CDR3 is TGTGCCAGCAGCCCCCTCCTCAGGGGGGCCTACGAGCAGTACTTC.

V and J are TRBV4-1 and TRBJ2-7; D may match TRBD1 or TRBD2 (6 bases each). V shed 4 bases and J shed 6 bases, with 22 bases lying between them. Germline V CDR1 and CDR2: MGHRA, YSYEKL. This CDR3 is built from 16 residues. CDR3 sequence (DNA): TGCGCCAGCAGCCTATCATCCGGGTCCGGGGGCTCCGAGCAGTACTTC. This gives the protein CASSLSSGSGGSEQYF.

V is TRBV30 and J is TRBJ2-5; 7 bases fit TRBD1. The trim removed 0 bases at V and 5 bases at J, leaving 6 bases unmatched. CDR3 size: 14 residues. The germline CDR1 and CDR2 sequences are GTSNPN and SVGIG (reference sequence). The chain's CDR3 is CAWSVQGQKETQYF. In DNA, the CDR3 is TGTGCCTGGAGTGTACAGGGGCAGAAGGAGACCCAGTACTTC.

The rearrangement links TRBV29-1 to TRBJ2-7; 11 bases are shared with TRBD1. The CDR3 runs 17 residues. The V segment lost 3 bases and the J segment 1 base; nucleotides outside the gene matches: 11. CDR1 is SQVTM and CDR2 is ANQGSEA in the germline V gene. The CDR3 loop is CSVDGQGAQGSSYEQYF. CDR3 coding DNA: TGCAGCGTTGATGGACAGGGGGCTCAAGGGAGTTCCTACGAGCAGTACTTC.

CDR3 in amino acids: CASSVSSSGFSYEQYF. The CDR3 DNA is TGTGCCAGCAGTGTCTCCTCTAGCGGTTTCTCCTACGAGCAGTACTTC. J is TRBJ2-7 and V is TRBV6-1; 7 bases are a match to TRBD2. The length of the CDR3 is 16 residues. Trimming took 4 bases from V and 0 from J; bases not matched to a gene: 9. Looked up from germline, CDR1 is MNHNS and CDR2 is SASEGT.

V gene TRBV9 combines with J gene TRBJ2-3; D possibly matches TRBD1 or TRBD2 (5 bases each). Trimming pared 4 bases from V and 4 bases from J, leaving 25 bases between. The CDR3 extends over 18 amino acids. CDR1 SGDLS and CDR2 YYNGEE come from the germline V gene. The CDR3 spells CASSPHSGRARLPDTQYF. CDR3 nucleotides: TGTGCCAGCAGCCCTCACTCGGGACGGGCCAGACTCCCAGATACGCAGTATTTT.

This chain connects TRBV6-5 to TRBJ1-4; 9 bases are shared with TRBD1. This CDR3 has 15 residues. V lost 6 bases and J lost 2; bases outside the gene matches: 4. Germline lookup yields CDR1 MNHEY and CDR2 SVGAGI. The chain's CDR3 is CASSTGGFTNEKLFF. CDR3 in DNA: TGTGCCAGCAGCACAGGGGGCTTCACTAATGAAAAACTGTTTTTT.

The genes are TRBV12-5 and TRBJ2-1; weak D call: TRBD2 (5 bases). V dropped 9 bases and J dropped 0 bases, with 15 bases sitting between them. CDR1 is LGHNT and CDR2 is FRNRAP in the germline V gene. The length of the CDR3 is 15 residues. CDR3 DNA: TGTGCTAGCCGAAGAAGCGGAGCCTCCTACAATGAGCAGTTCTTC. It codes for CASRRSGASYNEQFF.

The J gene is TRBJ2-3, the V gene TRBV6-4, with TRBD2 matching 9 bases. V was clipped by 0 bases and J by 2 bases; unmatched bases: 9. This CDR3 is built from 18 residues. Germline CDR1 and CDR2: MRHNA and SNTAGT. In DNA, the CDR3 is TGTGCCAGCAGTGACTCGGGCGGGAGGGCGCTAAACACAGATACGCAGTATTTT. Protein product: CASSDSGGRALNTDTQYF.

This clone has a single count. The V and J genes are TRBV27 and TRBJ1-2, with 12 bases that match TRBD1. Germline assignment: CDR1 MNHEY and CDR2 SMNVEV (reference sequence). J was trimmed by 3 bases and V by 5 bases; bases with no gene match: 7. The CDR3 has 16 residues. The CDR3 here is CASSPRGTGGYYGYTF. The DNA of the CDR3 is TGTGCCAGCAGTCCAAGGGGGACAGGGGGCTACTATGGCTACACCTTC.

CDR3 amino acids: CASRGQGSYEQYF. CDR3 in DNA: TGTGCCAGCAGGGGACAGGGGTCCTACGAGCAGTACTTC. V usage is TRBV7-2 and J usage is TRBJ2-7, with 10 nucleotides matching TRBD1. The V and J ends lost 6 bases and 1 base, in that order; junction bases with no gene match: 0. The CDR3 consists of 13 residues. Germline V gives CDR1 SGHTA, CDR2 FQGNSA.

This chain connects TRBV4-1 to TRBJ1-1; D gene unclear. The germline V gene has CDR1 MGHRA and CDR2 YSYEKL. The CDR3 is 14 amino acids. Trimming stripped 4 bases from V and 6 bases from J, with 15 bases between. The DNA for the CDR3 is TGCGCCAGCAGCCCGCACTCACAAGCCCCTGAAGCTTTCTTT. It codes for CASSPHSQAPEAFF.

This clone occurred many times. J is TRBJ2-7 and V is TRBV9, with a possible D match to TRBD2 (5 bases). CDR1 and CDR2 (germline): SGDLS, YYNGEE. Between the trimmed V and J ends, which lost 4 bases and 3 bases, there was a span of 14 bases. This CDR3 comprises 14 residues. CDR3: CASSSDVLDYEQYF. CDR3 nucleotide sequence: TGTGCCAGCAGCTCGGACGTACTAGACTACGAGCAGTACTTC.

In DNA form, the CDR3 reads TGTGCCAGCTCACCAACGATTTCCAGGGCCACCAAAAACATTCAGTACTTC. Protein: CASSPTISRATKNIQYF. This chain connects TRBV18 to TRBJ2-4, with D maybe TRBD1 (5 bases). The CDR3 length is 17 residues. Germline V gene lookup returns CDR1 KGHSH and CDR2 LQKENI. V was cut by 2 bases and J by 2 bases, with 16 bases left in between.

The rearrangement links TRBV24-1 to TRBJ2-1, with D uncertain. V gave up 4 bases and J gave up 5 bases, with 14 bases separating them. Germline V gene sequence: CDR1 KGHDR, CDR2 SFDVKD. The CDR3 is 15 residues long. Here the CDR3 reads CATSDRRSGDNEQFF. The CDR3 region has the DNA TGTGCCACCAGTGACCGCCGGTCTGGTGACAATGAGCAGTTCTTC.

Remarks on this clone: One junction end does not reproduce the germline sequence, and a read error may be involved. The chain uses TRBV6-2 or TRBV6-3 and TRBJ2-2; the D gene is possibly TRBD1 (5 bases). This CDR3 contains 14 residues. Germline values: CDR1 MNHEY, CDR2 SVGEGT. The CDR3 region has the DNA TGTGCCAGCAGCCGCCCCCTGGACACCAGGGAGCTGTTTTTT. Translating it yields CASSRPLDTRELFF.

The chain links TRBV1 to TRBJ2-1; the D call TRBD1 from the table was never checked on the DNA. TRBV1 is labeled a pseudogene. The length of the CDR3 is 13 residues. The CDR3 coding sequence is TGCACCTTTGGACAGGGAAGGAGCAATGAGCAGTTCTTC. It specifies CTFGQGRSNEQFF.

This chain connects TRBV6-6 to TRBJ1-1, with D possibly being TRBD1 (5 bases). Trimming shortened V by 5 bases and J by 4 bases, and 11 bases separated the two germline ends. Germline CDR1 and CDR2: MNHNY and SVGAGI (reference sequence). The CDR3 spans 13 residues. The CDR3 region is CASSLQVRTEAFF. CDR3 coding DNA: TGTGCCAGCAGTCTACAGGTTCGCACTGAAGCTTTCTTT.

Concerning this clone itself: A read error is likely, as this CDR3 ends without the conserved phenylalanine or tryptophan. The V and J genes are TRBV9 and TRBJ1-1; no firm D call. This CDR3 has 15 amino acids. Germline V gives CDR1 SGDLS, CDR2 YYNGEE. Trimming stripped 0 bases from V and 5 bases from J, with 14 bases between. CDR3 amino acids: CASSVEGRRGTEAFL. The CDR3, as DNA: TGTGCCAGCAGCGTAGAGGGCAGGCGGGGTACTGAAGCTTTCCTT.